This TCR beta chain was retrieved from a study of tumor-infiltrating lymphocytes in oesophageal squamous cell carcinoma. TCRdb processed the PCR reads anew with MiXCR; each CDR3 protein has one entry. The sample yields 9,500 to 15,000 distinct CDR3 sequences, about 52% seen once. This clonotype has more than one count but fewer than ten. The CDR3 totals 14 residues. Germline V gives CDR1 MNHEY, CDR2 SMNVEV (reference sequence). Trimming pared 6 bases from V and 1 base from J, leaving 10 bases between. The gene calls are TRBV27 and TRBJ2-1, with D hard to call. The receptor was isolated from a female donor with esophageal squamous cell carcinoma. Sequenced material: esophageal tumor tissue. DNA of the CDR3: TGTGCCAGCAGCTCGGGTGGATCCTACAATGAGCAGTTCTTC. Amino acid sequence: CASSSGGSYNEQFF.